These T cell receptor beta chains were read from a single sample in a study of T cell responses to AZD1222 COVID-19 vaccine. Method: immunoSEQ multiplex PCR; TCRdb's copy keeps in-frame clones and lacks some. The sample lists 200,000 to 250,000 clones; about 94% were seen once. This material consisted of peripheral blood, taken 28 days after the second dose of the MenACWY control vaccine. These receptors were obtained from an adult who received the MenACWY meningococcal vaccine as a control. Both conserved end residues are part of each CDR3. Fields, in order: clone size, D gene, J gene, V gene, CDR3 protein, CDR3 DNA. D genes are given only for firm matches. Clone size appears in some rows only: once, few, many, or a class for an expanded clone.

clone_size: .
d_call: .
j_call: TRBJ2-3
v_call: TRBV6-5
cdr3_aa: CASTDGSHSTDTQYF
cdr3_nt: TGTGCCAGCACCGACGGGTCCCATAGCACAGATACGCAGTATTTT

clone_size: .
d_call: TRBD1
j_call: TRBJ1-1
v_call: TRBV19
cdr3_aa: CASRGTGMNTEAFF
cdr3_nt: TGTGCCAGTAGAGGGACAGGGATGAACACTGAAGCTTTCTTT

clone_size: .
d_call: TRBD1
j_call: TRBJ2-1
v_call: TRBV7-8
cdr3_aa: CASSQEEPGQGGNEQFF
cdr3_nt: TGTGCCAGCAGCCAAGAGGAACCGGGACAGGGAGGGAATGAGCAGTTCTTC

clone_size: .
d_call: TRBD1
j_call: TRBJ1-5
v_call: TRBV5-6
cdr3_aa: CASSYGQGGQPQHF
cdr3_nt: TGTGCCAGCAGCTACGGACAGGGGGGCCAGCCCCAGCATTTT

clone_size: few
d_call: TRBD1
j_call: TRBJ1-2
v_call: TRBV7-2
cdr3_aa: CASSTTGANGYTF
cdr3_nt: TGTGCCAGCAGCACGACAGGGGCAAATGGCTACACCTTC

clone_size: .
d_call: TRBD2
j_call: TRBJ2-2
v_call: TRBV27
cdr3_aa: CASSGLADNTGELFF
cdr3_nt: TGTGCCAGCAGCGGACTAGCGGATAACACCGGGGAGCTGTTTTTT

clone_size: .
d_call: .
j_call: TRBJ2-7
v_call: TRBV28
cdr3_aa: CASSLPAGPSYEQYF
cdr3_nt: TGTGCCAGCAGTTTACCGGCTGGACCCTCCTACGAGCAGTACTTC

clone_size: once
d_call: .
j_call: TRBJ2-7
v_call: TRBV7-3
cdr3_aa: CASSRPERTAYEQYF
cdr3_nt: TGTGCCAGCAGCCGCCCCGAGAGGACAGCGTACGAGCAGTACTTC

clone_size: .
d_call: .
j_call: TRBJ2-1
v_call: TRBV13
cdr3_aa: CASSPWGTMGNEQFF
cdr3_nt: TGTGCCAGCAGCCCATGGGGAACGATGGGCAATGAGCAGTTCTTC

clone_size: .
d_call: TRBD1
j_call: TRBJ1-2
v_call: TRBV5-8
cdr3_aa: CASSWGAMTGDYGYTF
cdr3_nt: TGTGCCAGCAGCTGGGGGGCCATGACAGGGGACTATGGCTACACCTTC